This T cell receptor (beta chain) was identified during a study of T cells in Graves' hyperthyroidism and ophthalmopathy. Trimming removed 6 bases from V and 1 base from J; junction bases left unmatched: 8. This CDR3 is built from 15 residues. There are many counts of this clonotype. What was amplified from RNA transcripts were TCR beta CDR3 regions. Primed by the HTBI set, a first-round RT-PCR was run on the TCR CDR3. TCRdb used MiXCR to reprocess the multiplex PCR reads, holding one entry per CDR3 protein. The table has 400,000 or so distinct CDR3 sequences, roughly an eighth seen once. The V call is TRBV12-3 or TRBV12-4, the J call TRBJ1-1; 7 nucleotides match TRBD1. The sequenced material came from blood. This receptor was taken from a man over 45 with Graves' ophthalmopathy. Here the CDR3 reads CASRDRQGPNTEAFF. The CDR3 nucleotides read TGTGCCAGCAGGGACCGACAGGGACCGAACACTGAAGCTTTCTTT.